This T cell receptor (beta chain) came from a study of blood T cells in healthy people across ages (dated by TCRdb to about 2015). For the study in its entirety: In model experiments, template switching captured about one uniquely barcoded TCR beta cDNA molecule for every two T cells. For two donors (one aged 18 to 30 and one aged 80 or older), the study analyzed two additional independent replicas of 1 million unique cDNA reads from the same blood draw. Donors were grouped into four age groups: young (average approximately 15 years), middle-aged (roughly 38), aged (approximately 67) and long-lived (approximately 75). Using deep sequencing normalized with unique cDNA molecular identifiers, the study measured how TCR beta repertoire diversity changes with age. To avoid experimental bias, donors of different ages were distributed randomly across sequencing lanes. Results and caveats for the whole study, not just this receptor: Compared with the aged group, more naive CD4+ T cells, fewer expanded clones and increased TCR diversity were shown by the long-lived group, suggesting age selection. Total diversity estimates from one million sequenced T cells were considered lower bounds and underestimates. As age increased, observed TCR beta diversity per million T cells dropped in a roughly linear way, and a significant reduction was already evident by age about 40. Conclusive comparison of naive and antigen-experienced compartments was prevented by the profiling of bulk unsorted PBMCs. Observed TCR beta diversity correlated strongly with the percentage of naive T cells measured by flow cytometry. Because the CMV infection status of the donors was unknown, age-related changes in expanded clonotypes may potentially have been confounded.

This clonotype turned up a few times. Its antigen is still unknown. Base qualities are not at hand, and no much larger clone is one base apart. The library was made by 5' RACE. The data were produced on an Illumina HiSeq 2500. The second PCR ran for roughly 6 to 11 cycles and used a J-beta primer mix along with a sample-barcoded 5' primer. Each TCR beta cDNA molecule received a unique molecular identifier from a template-switch 5' adaptor carrying 12 random nucleotides. At least 2.5 million CDR3-containing paired-end reads were obtained from each sample. The Mint cDNA synthesis kit, primed by a TRBC-specific oligonucleotide, was used to synthesize first-strand cDNA from all RNA. All cDNA was treated with uracil-DNA glycosylase and then went through a first 18-cycle PCR with the universal primers M1SS and BC2_uni_R. The source study handled its data this way. For normalization, 1 million high-quality reads were randomly selected from each sample, with every read carrying a distinct molecular identifier. Instead of being binned into consensus sequences, reads with shared molecular identifiers were discarded. MiTCR, run with a Q25 quality threshold and the strictest error-elimination algorithm, handled CDR3 identification, clonotype clustering and error correction. A nonparametric unseen species model with Euler transformation was used to estimate lower-bound total TCR beta diversity. TCRdb handled the public reads itself, with Q25 trimming in fastp and clone calling in MiXCR, and kept productive beta chains. Each record represents a unique CDR3 protein, reported with the most common genes and DNA among its rows. None of the V and J calls come from the authors' own analysis; TCRdb made them. The table for this sample lists around 750,000 distinct CDR3 sequences; roughly 53% of them were counted only once. Approximately 40% of the sample rests with the top ten.

Per the germline V gene, MDHEN is the CDR1 and SYDVKM is the CDR2. The CDR3, cysteine through phenylalanine, is 15 amino acids long. Only the CDR3 part of the read is kept: 45 bases, read in frame from the first base. From V the trimming removes 3 bases and from J it removes 0 bases, while the gene matches leave 3 bases of the junction unaccounted for. Systemically healthy Caucasian individuals from Russia, about 38 in total and aged roughly 6 to 100 years, were included as donors. Each donor gave 8 to 10 milliliters of peripheral blood, collected into EDTA-treated Vacutainer tubes. Ficoll-Paque density-gradient centrifugation was used to isolate PBMCs, with at least 7 million per sample. Trizol reagent was used to extract total RNA from PBMCs, with at least 6 micrograms per sample. Naive CD45RAhigh/CD27high T cell percentages were measured by flow cytometry on a PBMC aliquot from every donor.

This receptor chain uses TRBV28 and TRBJ2-7; the junction holds 9 bases that match TRBD1. Sequencing input: blood. The TCR originated in an elderly man in good health. The nucleotide sequence reads TGTGCCAGCAGTTTGGGGACAGGGACCTCCTACGAGCAGTACTTC. Translation gives CASSLGTGTSYEQYF.